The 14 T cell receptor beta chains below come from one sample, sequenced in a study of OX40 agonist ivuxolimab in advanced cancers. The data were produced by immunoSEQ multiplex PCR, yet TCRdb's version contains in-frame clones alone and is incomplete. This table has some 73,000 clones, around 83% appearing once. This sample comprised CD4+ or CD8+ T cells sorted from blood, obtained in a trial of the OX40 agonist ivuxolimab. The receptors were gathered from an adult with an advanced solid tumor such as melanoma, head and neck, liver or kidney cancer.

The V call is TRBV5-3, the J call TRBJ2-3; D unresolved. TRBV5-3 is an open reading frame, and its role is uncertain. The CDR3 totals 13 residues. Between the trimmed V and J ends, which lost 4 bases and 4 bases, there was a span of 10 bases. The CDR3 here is CARSPRVADTQYF. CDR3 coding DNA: TGTGCCAGAAGCCCTAGGGTGGCAGATACGCAGTATTTT.

The CDR3 loop reads CASSMPLTGKAFF. CDR3 sequence (DNA): TGTGCCAGTAGTATGCCTTTAACGGGGAAAGCTTTCTTT. The chain has TRBV19 and TRBJ1-1; D unclear. Trimming took 3 bases from V and 9 from J, leaving 14 bases between them. The V gene's germline CDR1 is LNHDA and CDR2 SQIVND (reference sequence). There are 13 residues in the CDR3.

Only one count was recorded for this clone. The DNA of the CDR3 is TGTGCCAGCAAGCGGTCGGCGAACACCGGGGAGCTGTTTTTT. Its translation: CASKRSANTGELFF. The chain employs TRBV19 and TRBJ2-2; tentative D call: TRBD2 (5 bases). The length of the CDR3 is 14 residues. CDR1 and CDR2 from the germline V gene are LNHDA and SQIVND (reference sequence). Trimming removed 9 bases at V and 0 bases at J, with 11 bases between.

The CDR3 region has the DNA TGTGCCAGTAGTATAGAGGGCTCTGGGGCCAACGTCCTGACTTTC. Translated, it gives CASSIEGSGANVLTF. The chain combines TRBV19 with TRBJ2-6, with D hard to call. The CDR3 covers 15 residues. The V and J ends lost 0 bases and 0 bases respectively, with 3 bases between them. From germline, CDR1 is LNHDA and CDR2 SQIVND (reference sequence).

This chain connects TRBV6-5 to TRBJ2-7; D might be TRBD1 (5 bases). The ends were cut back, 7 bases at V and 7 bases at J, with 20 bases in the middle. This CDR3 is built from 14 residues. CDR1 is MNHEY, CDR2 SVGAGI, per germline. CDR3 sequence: CASTINRQGGEQYF. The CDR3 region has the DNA TGTGCCAGCACCATTAACAGGCAGGGCGGAGAGCAGTACTTC.

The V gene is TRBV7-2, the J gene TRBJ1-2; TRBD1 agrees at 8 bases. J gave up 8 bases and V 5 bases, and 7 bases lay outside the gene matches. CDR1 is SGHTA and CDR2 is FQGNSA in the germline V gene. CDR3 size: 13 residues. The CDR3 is CASSPTGGTGYTF. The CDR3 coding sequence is TGTGCCAGCAGCCCAACAGGGGGAACCGGCTACACCTTC.

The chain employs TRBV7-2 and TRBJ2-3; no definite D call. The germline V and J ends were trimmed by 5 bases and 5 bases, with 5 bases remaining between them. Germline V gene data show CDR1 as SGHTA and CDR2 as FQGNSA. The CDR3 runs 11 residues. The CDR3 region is CASSGKDTQYF. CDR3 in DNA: TGTGCCAGCAGCGGAAAAGATACGCAGTATTTT.

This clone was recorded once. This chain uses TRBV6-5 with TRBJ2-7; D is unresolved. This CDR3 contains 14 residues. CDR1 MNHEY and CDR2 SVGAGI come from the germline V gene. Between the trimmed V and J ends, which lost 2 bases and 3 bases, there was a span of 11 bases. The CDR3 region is CASSYRQDDYEQYF. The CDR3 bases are TGTGCCAGCAGTTACCGCCAGGACGACTACGAGCAGTACTTC.

The CDR3 nucleotides are TGTGCCAGCAGTTTGGTCAAGCGGGACTGGGAGCAGTACTTC. It specifies CASSLVKRDWEQYF. V and J are TRBV28 and TRBJ2-7, with 7 bases identical to TRBD2. The CDR3 totals 14 residues. From germline, CDR1 is MDHEN and CDR2 SYDVKM. J gave up 7 bases and V 3 bases, and 9 bases lay outside the gene matches.

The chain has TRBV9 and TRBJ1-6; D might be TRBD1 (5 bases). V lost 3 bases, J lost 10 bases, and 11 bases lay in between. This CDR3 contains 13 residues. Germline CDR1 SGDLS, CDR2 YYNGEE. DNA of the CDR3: TGTGCCAGCAGCGCGGGGACGGAATCACCCCTCCACTTT. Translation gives CASSAGTESPLHF.

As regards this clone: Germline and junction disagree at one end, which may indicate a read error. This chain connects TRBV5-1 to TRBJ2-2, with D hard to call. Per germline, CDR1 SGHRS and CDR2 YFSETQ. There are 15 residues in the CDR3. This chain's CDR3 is CASSAGFTNTGELFF. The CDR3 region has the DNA TGTGCCAGCAGCGCTGGATTCACGAACACCGGGGAGCTGTTTTTT.

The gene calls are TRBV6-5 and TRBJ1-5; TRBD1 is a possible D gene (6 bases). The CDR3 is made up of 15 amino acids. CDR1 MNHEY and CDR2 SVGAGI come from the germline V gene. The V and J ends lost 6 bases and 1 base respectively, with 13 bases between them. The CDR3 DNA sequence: TGTGCCAGCAGCTCCGGACAGTGGAGCAATCAGCCCCAGCATTTT. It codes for CASSSGQWSNQPQHF.

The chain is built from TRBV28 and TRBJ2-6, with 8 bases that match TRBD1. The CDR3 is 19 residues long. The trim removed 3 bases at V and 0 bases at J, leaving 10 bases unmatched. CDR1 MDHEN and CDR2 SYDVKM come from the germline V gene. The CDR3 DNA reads TGTGCCAGCAGTTTCCGGACAGGGACAAGGGGCTCTGGGGCCAACGTCCTGACTTTC. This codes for CASSFRTGTRGSGANVLTF. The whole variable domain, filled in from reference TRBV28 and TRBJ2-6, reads DVKVTQSSRYLVKRTGEKVFLECVQDMDHENMFWYRQDPGLGLRLIYFSYDVKMKEKGDIPEGYSVSREKKERFSLILESASTNQTSMYLCASSFRTGTRGSGANVLTFGAGSRLTVL.

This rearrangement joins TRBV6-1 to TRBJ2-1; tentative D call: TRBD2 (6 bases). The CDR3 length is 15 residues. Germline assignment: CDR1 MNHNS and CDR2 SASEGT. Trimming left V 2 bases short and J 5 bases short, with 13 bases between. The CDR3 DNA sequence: TGTGCCAGCAGTGAAACGGGGGTTAGAAACAATGAGCAGTTCTTC. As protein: CASSETGVRNNEQFF.